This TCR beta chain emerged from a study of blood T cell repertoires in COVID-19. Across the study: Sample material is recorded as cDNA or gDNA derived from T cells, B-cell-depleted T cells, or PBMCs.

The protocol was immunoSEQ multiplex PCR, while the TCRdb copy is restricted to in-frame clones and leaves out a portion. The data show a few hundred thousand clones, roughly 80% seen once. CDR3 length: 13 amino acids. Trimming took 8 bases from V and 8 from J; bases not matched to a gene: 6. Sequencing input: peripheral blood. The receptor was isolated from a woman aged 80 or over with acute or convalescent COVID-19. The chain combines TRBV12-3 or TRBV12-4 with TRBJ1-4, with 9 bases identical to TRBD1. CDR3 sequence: CASAPTGGEKLFF. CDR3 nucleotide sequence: TGTGCCAGCGCCCCGACAGGGGGGGAAAAACTGTTTTTT.